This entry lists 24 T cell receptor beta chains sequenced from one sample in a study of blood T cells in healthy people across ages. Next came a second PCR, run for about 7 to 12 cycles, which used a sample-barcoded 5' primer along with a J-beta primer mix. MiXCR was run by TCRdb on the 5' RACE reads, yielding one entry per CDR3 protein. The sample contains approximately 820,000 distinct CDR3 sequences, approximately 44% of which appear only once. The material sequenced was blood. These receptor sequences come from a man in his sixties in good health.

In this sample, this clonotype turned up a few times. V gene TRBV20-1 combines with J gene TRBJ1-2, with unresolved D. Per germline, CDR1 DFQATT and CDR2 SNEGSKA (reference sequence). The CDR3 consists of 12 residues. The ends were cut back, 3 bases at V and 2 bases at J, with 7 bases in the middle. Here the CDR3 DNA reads TGCAGTGCTAGGGTGGGGAACTATGGCTACACCTTC. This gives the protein CSARVGNYGYTF.

The CDR3 is CASTQGFPQPQHF. The CDR3 DNA sequence: TGTGCCAGCACCCAGGGCTTTCCTCAGCCCCAGCATTTT. The J gene is TRBJ1-5, the V gene TRBV6-2 or TRBV6-3; D may be TRBD1 (5 bases). V was cut by 7 bases and J by 6 bases, with 13 bases left in between. Germline V gene sequence: CDR1 MNHEY, CDR2 SVGEGT. The CDR3 is 13 residues long.

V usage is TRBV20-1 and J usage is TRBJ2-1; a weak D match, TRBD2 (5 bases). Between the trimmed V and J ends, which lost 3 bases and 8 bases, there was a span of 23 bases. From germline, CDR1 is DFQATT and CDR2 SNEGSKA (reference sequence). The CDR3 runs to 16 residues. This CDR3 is CSARGMTSPGNDEQFF. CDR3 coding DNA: TGCAGTGCTAGGGGGATGACCAGCCCGGGAAATGATGAGCAGTTCTTC.

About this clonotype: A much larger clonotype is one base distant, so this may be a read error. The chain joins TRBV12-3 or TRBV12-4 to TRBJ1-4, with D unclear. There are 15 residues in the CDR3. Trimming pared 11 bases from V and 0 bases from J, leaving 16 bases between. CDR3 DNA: TGTGCCTGCGTCAAGGGTGGGGCAACTAATGAAAAACTGTTTTTT. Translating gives CACVKGGATNEKLFF.

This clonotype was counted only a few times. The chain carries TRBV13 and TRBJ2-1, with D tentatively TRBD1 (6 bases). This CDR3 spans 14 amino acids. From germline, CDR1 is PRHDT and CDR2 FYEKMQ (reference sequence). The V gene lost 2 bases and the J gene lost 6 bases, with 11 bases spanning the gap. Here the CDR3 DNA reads TGTGCCAGCAGCTTATTCAGGGGTGGCAATGAGCAGTTCTTC. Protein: CASSLFRGGNEQFF.

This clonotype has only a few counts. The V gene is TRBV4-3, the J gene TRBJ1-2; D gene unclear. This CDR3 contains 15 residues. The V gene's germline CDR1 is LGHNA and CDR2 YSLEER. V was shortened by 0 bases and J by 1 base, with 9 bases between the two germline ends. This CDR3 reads CASSQELGDNYGYTF. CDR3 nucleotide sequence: TGCGCCAGCAGCCAAGAACTCGGAGATAACTATGGCTACACCTTC.

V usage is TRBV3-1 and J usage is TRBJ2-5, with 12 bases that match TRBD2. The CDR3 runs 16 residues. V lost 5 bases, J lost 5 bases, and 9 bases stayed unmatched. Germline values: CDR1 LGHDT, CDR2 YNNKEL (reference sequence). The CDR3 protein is CASSFRTSGDLETQYF. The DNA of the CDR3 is TGTGCCAGCAGCTTTCGGACTAGCGGGGATTTGGAGACCCAGTACTTC.

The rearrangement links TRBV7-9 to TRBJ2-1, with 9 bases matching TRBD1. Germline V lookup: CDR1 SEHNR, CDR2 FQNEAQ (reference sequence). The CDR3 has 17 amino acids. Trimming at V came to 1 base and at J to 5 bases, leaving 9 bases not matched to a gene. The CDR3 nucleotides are TGTGCCAGCAGCTTAGGGAACAGGGGGCTTTGGAACAATGAGCAGTTCTTC. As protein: CASSLGNRGLWNNEQFF.

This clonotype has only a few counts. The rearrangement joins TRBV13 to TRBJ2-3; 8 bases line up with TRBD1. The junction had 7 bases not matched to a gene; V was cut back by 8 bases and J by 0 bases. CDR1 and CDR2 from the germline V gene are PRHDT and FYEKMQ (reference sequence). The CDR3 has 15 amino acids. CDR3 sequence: CASVTGTGSTDTQYF. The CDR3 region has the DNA TGTGCCAGCGTGACCGGGACAGGCAGCACAGATACGCAGTATTTT.

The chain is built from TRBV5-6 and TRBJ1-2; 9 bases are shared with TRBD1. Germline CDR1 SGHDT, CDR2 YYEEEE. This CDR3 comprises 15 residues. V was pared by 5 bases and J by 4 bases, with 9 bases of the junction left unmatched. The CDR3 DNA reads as TGTGCCAGCAGACCAACAGGGGGCCGCGGCTATGGCTACACCTTC. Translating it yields CASRPTGGRGYGYTF.

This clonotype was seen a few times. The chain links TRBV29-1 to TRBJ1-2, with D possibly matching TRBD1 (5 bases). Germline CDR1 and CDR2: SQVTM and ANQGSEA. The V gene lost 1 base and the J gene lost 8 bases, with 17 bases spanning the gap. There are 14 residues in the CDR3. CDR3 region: CSVEAARGQGGYTF. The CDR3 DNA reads TGCAGCGTTGAAGCAGCTCGTGGGCAGGGAGGCTACACCTTC.

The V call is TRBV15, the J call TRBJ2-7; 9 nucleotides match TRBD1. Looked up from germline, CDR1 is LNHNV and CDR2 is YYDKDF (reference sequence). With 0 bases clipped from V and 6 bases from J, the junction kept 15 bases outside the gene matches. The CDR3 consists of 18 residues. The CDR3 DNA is TGTGCCACCAGCAGAGATAATCAAACCGGGACAGGGAGTCGCGAGCAGTACTTC. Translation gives CATSRDNQTGTGSREQYF.

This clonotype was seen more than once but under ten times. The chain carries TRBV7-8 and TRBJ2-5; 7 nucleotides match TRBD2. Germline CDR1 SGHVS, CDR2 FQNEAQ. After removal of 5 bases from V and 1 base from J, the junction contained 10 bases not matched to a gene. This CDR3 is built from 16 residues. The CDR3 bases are TGTGCCAGCAGCCCGTCCGGGGGGAGGGTCCAAGAGACCCAGTACTTC. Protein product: CASSPSGGRVQETQYF.

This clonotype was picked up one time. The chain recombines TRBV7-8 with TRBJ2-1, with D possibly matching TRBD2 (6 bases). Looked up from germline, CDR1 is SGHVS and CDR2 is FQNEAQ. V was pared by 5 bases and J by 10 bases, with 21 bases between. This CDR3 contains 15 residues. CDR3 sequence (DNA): TGTGCCAGCAGCCCGCGGGACTCACCTTCCTACGAGCAGTTCTTC. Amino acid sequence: CASSPRDSPSYEQFF.

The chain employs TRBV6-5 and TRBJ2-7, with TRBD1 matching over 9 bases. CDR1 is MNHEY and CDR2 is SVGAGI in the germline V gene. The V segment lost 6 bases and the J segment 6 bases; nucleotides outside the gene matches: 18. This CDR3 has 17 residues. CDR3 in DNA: TGTGCCAGCAGGGTTGCCAGCTCCGGGACAGGGACCCTCGAGCAGTACTTC. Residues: CASRVASSGTGTLEQYF.

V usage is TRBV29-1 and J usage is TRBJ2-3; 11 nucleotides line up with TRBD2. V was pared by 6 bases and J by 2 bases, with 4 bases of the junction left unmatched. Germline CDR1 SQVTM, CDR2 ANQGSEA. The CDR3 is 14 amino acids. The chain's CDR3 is CSVRLAGTTDTQYF. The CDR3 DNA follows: TGCAGCGTGCGACTAGCGGGGACCACAGATACGCAGTATTTT.

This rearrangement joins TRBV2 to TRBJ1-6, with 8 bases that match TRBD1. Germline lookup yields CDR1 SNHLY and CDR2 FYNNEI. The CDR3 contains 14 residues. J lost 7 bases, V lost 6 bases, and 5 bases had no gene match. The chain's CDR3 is CASRTQGGNSPLHF. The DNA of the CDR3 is TGTGCCAGCAGAACACAGGGGGGGAATTCACCCCTCCACTTT.

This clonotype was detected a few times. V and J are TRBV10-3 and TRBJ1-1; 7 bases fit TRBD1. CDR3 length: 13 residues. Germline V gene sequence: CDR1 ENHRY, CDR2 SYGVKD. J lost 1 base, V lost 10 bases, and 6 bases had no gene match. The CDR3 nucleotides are TGTGCCACGACAGGGTCTGGGAACACTGAAGCTTTCTTT. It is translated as CATTGSGNTEAFF.

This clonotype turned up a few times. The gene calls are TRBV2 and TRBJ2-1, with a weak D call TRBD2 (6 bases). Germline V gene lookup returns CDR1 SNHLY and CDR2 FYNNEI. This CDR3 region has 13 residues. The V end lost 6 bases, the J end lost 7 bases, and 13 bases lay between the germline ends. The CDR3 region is CASREGTYNEQFF. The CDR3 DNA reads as TGTGCCAGCAGGGAGGGGACTTATAATGAGCAGTTCTTC.

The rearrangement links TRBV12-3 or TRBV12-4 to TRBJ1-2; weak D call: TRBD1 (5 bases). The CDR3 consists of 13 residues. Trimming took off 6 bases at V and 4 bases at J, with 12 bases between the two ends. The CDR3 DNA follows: TGTGCCAGCAGCATCCGAGACAGCTATGGCTACACCTTC. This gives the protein CASSIRDSYGYTF.

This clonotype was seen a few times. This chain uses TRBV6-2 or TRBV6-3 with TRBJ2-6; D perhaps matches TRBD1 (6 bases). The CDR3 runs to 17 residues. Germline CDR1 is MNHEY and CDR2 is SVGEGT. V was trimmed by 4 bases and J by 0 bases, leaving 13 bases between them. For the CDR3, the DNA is TGTGCCAGCAGTTCCGACAGGCTACACTCTGGGGCCAACGTCCTGACTTTC. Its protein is CASSSDRLHSGANVLTF.

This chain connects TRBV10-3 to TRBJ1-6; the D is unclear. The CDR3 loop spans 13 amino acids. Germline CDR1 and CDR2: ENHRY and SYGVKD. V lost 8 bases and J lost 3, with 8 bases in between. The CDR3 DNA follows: TGTGCCATCCAGACGGGCTATAATTCACCCCTCCACTTT. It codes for CAIQTGYNSPLHF.

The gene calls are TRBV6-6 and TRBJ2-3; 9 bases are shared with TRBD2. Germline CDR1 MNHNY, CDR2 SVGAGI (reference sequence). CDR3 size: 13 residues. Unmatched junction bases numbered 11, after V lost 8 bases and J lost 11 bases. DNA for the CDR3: TGTGCCAGCGGGGGGCTAGCGGGGAATGAGCAGTATTTT. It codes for CASGGLAGNEQYF.

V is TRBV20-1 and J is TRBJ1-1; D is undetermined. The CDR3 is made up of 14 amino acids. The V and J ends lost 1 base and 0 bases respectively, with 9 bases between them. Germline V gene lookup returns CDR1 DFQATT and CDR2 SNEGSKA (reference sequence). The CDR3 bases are TGCAGTGCTAGAGTCGTGAGACTGAACACTGAAGCTTTCTTT. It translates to CSARVVRLNTEAFF.